This T cell receptor beta chain was sequenced for a study of cytomegalovirus exposure and HLA in healthy donors. Study observations and caveats: Roughly uniform sequencing depth across donors was assumed, possibly incorrectly. Three of the chains that were CMV-associated were confirmed in vitro to be specific for CMV antigens. For most TCR beta V segments, an earlier analysis put the productive rate at about 87% or about 30% of the time.

V gave up 0 bases and J gave up 0 bases, with 8 bases separating them. Germline loops: CDR1 LNHNV, CDR2 YYDKDF (reference sequence). The CDR3 sequence is 15 residues long. The PCR was carried out with 60 Vbeta primers and 13 Jbeta primers. Method: immunoSEQ multiplex PCR; TCRdb's copy keeps in-frame clones and lacks some. The table shows 95,000 to 100,000 clones, with about 80% occurring only once. To note about this clone: Its antigen is as yet unknown.

Input material: PBMCs. This chain links TRBV15 with TRBJ1-2; no clear D gene. This receptor was obtained from a man between 35 and 55 years old in good health and CMV-seronegative. The CDR3 bases are TGTGCCACCAGCAGAGACGGAGATACTAACTATGGCTACACCTTC. The encoded protein is CATSRDGDTNYGYTF. The whole variable domain, remainder taken from reference TRBV15 and TRBJ1-2, is DAMVIQNPRYQVTQFGKPVTLSCSQTLNHNVMYWYQQKSSQAPKLLFHYYDKDFNNEADTPDNFQSRRPNTSFCFLDIRSPGLGDTAMYLCATSRDGDTNYGYTFGSGTRLTVV.